The 22 T cell receptor beta chains below all came from one sample that was sequenced in a study of blood T cell repertoires in COVID-19. Only in-frame clones appear in the TCRdb table, and some are missing; sequencing was by immunoSEQ multiplex PCR. Of 400,000 or so clones in the sample, roughly nine tenths were seen once. Sequences were obtained from PBMCs or T cells enriched from blood (not recorded which). The receptor set was obtained from a man under 40 who had recovered from COVID-19.

The J gene is TRBJ2-1, the V gene TRBV24-1; 8 nucleotides align to TRBD1. The CDR3 has 14 amino acids. The V and J ends lost 3 bases and 8 bases, in that order; junction bases with no gene match: 5. Germline CDR1 KGHDR, CDR2 SFDVKD. Here the CDR3 DNA reads TGTGCCACCAGTGATATACCGGGACAGGATGAGCAGTTCTTC. Amino acids: CATSDIPGQDEQFF.

J is TRBJ1-6 and V is TRBV19; tentatively, D is TRBD1 (6 bases). The germline gives CDR1 LNHDA, CDR2 SQIVND (reference sequence). The CDR3 totals 14 residues. Trimming left V 6 bases short and J 7 bases short, with 13 bases between. CDR3 amino acids: CASRHRDVNSPLHF. The CDR3 DNA reads as TGTGCCAGTAGGCACAGGGATGTCAATTCACCCCTCCACTTT.

The chain joins TRBV5-1 to TRBJ2-7; 10 bases align to TRBD1. Germline values: CDR1 SGHRS, CDR2 YFSETQ. The J segment lost 6 bases and the V segment lost 4 bases, leaving 10 bases of the junction unmatched. The length of the CDR3 is 15 residues. The CDR3 sequence: CASSLGPGQGTEQYF. CDR3 bases: TGCGCCAGCAGCCTGGGACCGGGACAGGGGACCGAGCAGTACTTC.

The V gene is TRBV11-2, the J gene TRBJ2-6, with TRBD1 matching over 7 bases. This CDR3 is 23 amino acids long. V was pared by 6 bases and J by 4 bases, with 30 bases of the junction left unmatched. Germline V gene lookup returns CDR1 SGHAT and CDR2 FQNNGV. The CDR3 is CASSLRGWDRGTGALGGANVLTF. The CDR3 nucleotides are TGTGCCAGCAGTCTTAGAGGTTGGGACAGAGGTACCGGGGCTTTGGGGGGGGCCAACGTCCTGACTTTC.

The chain recombines TRBV24-1 with TRBJ2-7; 7 bases are a match to TRBD2. Germline trimming cut 1 base from V and 5 bases from J; bases unmatched to any gene: 1. Germline assignment: CDR1 KGHDR and CDR2 SFDVKD. CDR3 length equals 13 residues. The CDR3 spells CATSDFAGDEQYF. The CDR3 DNA reads as TGTGCCACCAGTGATTTTGCGGGGGACGAGCAGTACTTC.

The genes are TRBV5-8 and TRBJ2-6, with D perhaps TRBD1 (6 bases). The CDR3 loop spans 17 amino acids. The germline V gene has CDR1 SGHTS and CDR2 YDEGEE. The germline V and J ends were trimmed by 3 bases and 4 bases, with 17 bases remaining between them. CDR3 in amino acids: CASSSRVTGPGANVLTF. The CDR3 DNA follows: TGTGCCAGCAGCTCCCGGGTTACAGGGCCCGGGGCCAACGTCCTGACTTTC.

The chain carries TRBV28 and TRBJ1-1; weak D call: TRBD1 (6 bases). V gave up 5 bases and J gave up 5 bases, with 12 bases separating them. CDR3 size: 13 residues. CDR1 is MDHEN and CDR2 is SYDVKM in the germline V gene. CDR3 residues: CASSPRGFTEAFF. The CDR3 DNA sequence: TGTGCCAGCAGTCCGAGGGGGTTTACTGAAGCTTTCTTT. Full variable domain (rest looked up from reference TRBV28 and TRBJ1-1): DVKVTQSSRYLVKRTGEKVFLECVQDMDHENMFWYRQDPGLGLRLIYFSYDVKMKEKGDIPEGYSVSREKKERFSLILESASTNQTSMYLCASSPRGFTEAFFGQGTRLTVV.

The chain employs TRBV30 and TRBJ2-5; D ambiguous. Germline V lookup: CDR1 GTSNPN, CDR2 SVGIG (reference sequence). CDR3 size: 13 residues. Trimming shortened V by 0 bases and J by 5 bases, and 10 bases separated the two germline ends. DNA of the CDR3: TGTGCCTGGAGTGTCGGTGAAGCGGAGACCCAGTACTTC. Translating gives CAWSVGEAETQYF.

The V and J genes are TRBV28 and TRBJ2-1; tentative D call: TRBD2 (5 bases). Per the germline V gene, CDR1 is MDHEN and CDR2 is SYDVKM. The CDR3 extends over 16 amino acids. V lost 5 bases to trimming and J lost 7 bases, with 21 bases between them. The CDR3 DNA is TGTGCCAGCAGTCCAGCTCTGAGAGGGCCATGGAATGAGCAGTTCTTC. Encoded protein: CASSPALRGPWNEQFF.

The V and J genes are TRBV9 and TRBJ2-7; 12 nucleotides match TRBD2. V was clipped by 4 bases and J by 6 bases; unmatched bases: 5. The CDR3 sequence is 14 residues long. CDR1 is SGDLS, CDR2 YYNGEE, per germline. CDR3 nucleotide sequence: TGTGCCAGCAGCTTCGGACTAGCGGGAATCGAGCAGTACTTC. Translated: CASSFGLAGIEQYF.

This clone occurred once. V is TRBV18 and J is TRBJ1-1; D gene unclear. This CDR3 comprises 14 residues. The germline gives CDR1 KGHSH, CDR2 LQKENI. V shed 3 bases and J shed 5 bases, with 13 bases lying between them. The CDR3 loop reads CASSPFPGGTEAFF. The DNA of the CDR3 is TGTGCCAGCTCACCTTTCCCTGGAGGGACTGAAGCTTTCTTT.

The chain has TRBV19 and TRBJ1-4; D call uncertain. V lost 3 bases and J lost 5, with 10 bases in between. Looked up from germline, CDR1 is LNHDA and CDR2 is SQIVND (reference sequence). The CDR3 loop spans 14 amino acids. The CDR3 protein is CASSMGRSNEKLFF. In nucleotides, the CDR3 is TGTGCCAGTAGTATGGGCAGGTCCAATGAAAAACTGTTTTTT. Full variable domain (outside the CDR3, taken from reference TRBV19 and TRBJ1-4): DGGITQSPKYLFRKEGQNVTLSCEQNLNHDAMYWYRQDPGQGLRLIYYSQIVNDFQKGDIAEGYSVSREKKESFPLTVTSAQKNPTAFYLCASSMGRSNEKLFFGSGTQLSVL.

The V gene is TRBV21-1, the J gene TRBJ2-7; TRBD1 is the table's D call and was not checked against the DNA. TRBV21-1 is classified as a pseudogene. The CDR3 length is 11 residues. DNA for the CDR3: TGTGCCAGCAGCAAAGTTGTGATCAGGCACTTC. It translates to CASSKVVIRHF.

This sequence joins TRBV28 and TRBJ1-1; a weak D match, TRBD1 (6 bases). Germline CDR1 MDHEN, CDR2 SYDVKM. The length of the CDR3 is 15 residues. V shed 5 bases and J shed 1 base, with 14 bases lying between them. The CDR3 nucleotides read TGTGCCAGCAGTCTAGATACGGGACAGAACACTGAAGCTTTCTTT. Its protein is CASSLDTGQNTEAFF.

This clone showed up just once. The chain is built from TRBV30 and TRBJ2-1; 9 nucleotides agree with TRBD2. The junction had 5 bases not matched to a gene; V was cut back by 4 bases and J by 4 bases. Germline V gene lookup returns CDR1 GTSNPN and CDR2 SVGIG (reference sequence). The CDR3 spans 14 residues. CDR3 bases: TGTGCCTGGACACTAGCGGGTTTATACAATGAGCAGTTCTTC. This encodes CAWTLAGLYNEQFF.

The rearrangement links TRBV12-2 to TRBJ1-1. TRBV12-2 is recorded as a pseudogene. The CDR3 has 10 amino acids. CDR3 DNA: TGTGCAAGTCGCTGCGCCGTCCCTTTCTTT. This sequence encodes CASRCAVPFF.

The chain has TRBV7-9 and TRBJ2-7; D might be TRBD1 (6 bases). Looked up from germline, CDR1 is SEHNR and CDR2 is FQNEAQ (reference sequence). V was clipped by 1 base and J by 2 bases, with 9 bases between them. The CDR3 has 14 residues. Here the CDR3 DNA reads TGTGCCAGCAGCTTAGGGACAGAACCCTACGAGCAGTACTTC. Translation: CASSLGTEPYEQYF.

This clone was counted only a few times. The CDR3 DNA reads TGTGCCAGCAGTCCATCCTACGAGCAGTACTTC. Its protein is CASSPSYEQYF. The rearrangement uses TRBV12-3 or TRBV12-4 and TRBJ2-7, with D unresolved. The V end lost 5 bases, the J end lost 1 base, and 3 bases lay between the germline ends. This CDR3 contains 11 residues.

The chain links TRBV6-4 to TRBJ1-2, with 10 bases lining up with TRBD1. This CDR3 contains 13 residues. The germline V gene encodes CDR1 MRHNA and CDR2 SNTAGT. J gave up 12 bases and V 5 bases, and 9 bases lay outside the gene matches. The CDR3 sequence: CASSPGRQGANTF. The CDR3 region has the DNA TGTGCCAGCAGTCCCGGGCGACAGGGGGCCAACACCTTC.

This clone was observed a single time. The genes are TRBV2 and TRBJ2-1; D gene uncertain. The CDR3 is 15 amino acids. Between the trimmed V and J ends, which lost 0 bases and 5 bases, there was a span of 11 bases. CDR1 is SNHLY and CDR2 is FYNNEI in the germline V gene. This chain's CDR3 is CASSEAPTSNNEQFF. The DNA for the CDR3 is TGTGCCAGCAGTGAAGCGCCGACTTCAAACAATGAGCAGTTCTTC.

The chain employs TRBV7-2 and TRBJ2-7; 7 bases agree with TRBD1. Germline V gene lookup returns CDR1 SGHTA and CDR2 FQGNSA. With 5 bases clipped from V and 1 base from J, the junction kept 5 bases outside the gene matches. The CDR3 totals 14 residues. The CDR3 loop reads CASSPSGQSYEQYF. DNA of the CDR3: TGTGCCAGCAGCCCCTCGGGACAGTCCTACGAGCAGTACTTC.

In the case of this clone: Different DNA sequences within this sample yield the same CDR3. V is TRBV19 and J is TRBJ2-1; 10 bases are a match to TRBD2. CDR3 size: 15 residues. V lost 4 bases and J lost 1; bases outside the gene matches: 1. CDR1 LNHDA and CDR2 SQIVND come from the germline V gene (reference sequence). CDR3 in amino acids: CASSRTSGSYNEQFF. The CDR3 DNA reads TGTGCCAGTAGTAGGACTAGCGGATCCTACAATGAGCAGTTCTTC.